These 4 T cell receptor beta chains were sequenced from one sample in a study of T cells in women clearing cervical HPV infection. Clones were sequenced by immunoSEQ multiplex PCR, and TCRdb holds only the in-frame ones, with some missing. This table lists roughly 37,000 clones. The source material was blood buffy coat. Receptor source: a woman between 18 and 70 years old with a cervical HPV16 infection that either progressed to CIN3+ or cleared (not recorded which).

Comments on this clone: The CDR3 goes on 3 residues after the read ends, and that part is filled in from the germline J gene. The chain is built from TRBV20-1 and TRBJ2-7; D possibly corresponds to TRBD1 (6 bases). The V and J ends lost 0 bases and 4 bases respectively, with 13 bases between them. The CDR3 has 14 residues. Germline CDR1 DFQATT, CDR2 SNEGSKA (reference sequence). CDR3: CSARDPEGVYEQYF. The part of the CDR3 DNA that was read is TGCAGTGCTAGAGATCCCGAGGGGGTATACGAG.

In regard to this clone: The read is 3 residues too short to cover the CDR3 end, so that end is filled in from the germline J gene. This chain links TRBV30 with TRBJ1-2, with no clear D. The CDR3 length is 14 residues. Germline loops: CDR1 GTSNPN, CDR2 SVGIG (reference sequence). The covered CDR3 bases are TGTGCCTGGACGGCGCGCGGGCAGACCTACGAC. Residues: CAWTARGQTYD. The full CDR3 sequence reads CAWTARGQTYDYTF. The variable domain in full, with the rest retrieved from reference TRBV30 and TRBJ1-2, is SQTIHQWPATLVQPVGSPLSLECTVEGTSNPNLYWYRQAAGRGLQLLFYSVGIGQISSEVPQNLSASRPQDRQFILSSKKLLLSDSGFYLCAWTARGQTYDYTFGSGTRLTVV.

Of note for this clone: The CDR3 end falls 3 residues outside the read, so it is completed with the germline J gene. The genes are TRBV7-2 and TRBJ1-2; no clear D. Germline V lookup: CDR1 SGHTA, CDR2 FQGNSA. CDR3 length: 14 amino acids. The part of the CDR3 DNA that was read is TGTGCCAGCAGCTATTCGGTGACACAAGATACC. Protein sequence: CASSYSVTQDT. The full CDR3 protein is CASSYSVTQDTYTF. The whole variable domain, filled in from reference TRBV7-2 and TRBJ1-2, reads GAGVSQSPSNKVTEKGKDVELRCDPISGHTALYWYRQSLGQGLEFLIYFQGNSAPDKSGLPSDRFSAERTGGSVSTLTIQRTQQEDSAVYLCASSYSVTQDTYTFGSGTRLTVV.

On this clone itself: The CDR3 end lies 3 residues beyond the end of the read and is filled in from the germline J gene. V gene TRBV2 combines with J gene TRBJ1-1; TRBD1 matches 7 bases. This CDR3 is 10 amino acids long. Germline assignment: CDR1 SNHLY and CDR2 FYNNEI. The CDR3 sequence: CATGGTEAFF. The sequenced part of the CDR3 DNA is TGTGCCACCGGCGGGACAGAG.